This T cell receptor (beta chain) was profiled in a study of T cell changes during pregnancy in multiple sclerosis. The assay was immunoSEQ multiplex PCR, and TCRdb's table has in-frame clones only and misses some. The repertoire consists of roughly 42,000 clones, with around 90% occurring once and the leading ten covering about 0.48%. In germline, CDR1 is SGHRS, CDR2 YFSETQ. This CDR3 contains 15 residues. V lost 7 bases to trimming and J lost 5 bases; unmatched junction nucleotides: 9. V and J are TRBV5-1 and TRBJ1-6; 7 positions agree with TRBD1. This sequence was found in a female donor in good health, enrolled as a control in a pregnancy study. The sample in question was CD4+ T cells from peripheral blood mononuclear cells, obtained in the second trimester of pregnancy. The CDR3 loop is CASRDGTDNNSPLHF. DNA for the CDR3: TGCGCCAGCCGAGATGGGACAGACAATAATTCACCCCTCCACTTT.